This entry describes one T cell receptor beta chain. The antigen remains unidentified. This sample stems from a study of T cells expressing NK-cell markers. Study summary: Beta-chain profiling covered CD3+CD56+NKG2C+, CD3+CD56+NKG2C- and CD3+CD56-NKG2C+ sorted subsets.

General study points: Specificity for HCMV among expanded NKG2C+ T cell clones was not established. A handful of donors showed these clonotypes also leading the CD3+CD56-NKG2C+ fraction.

Each CDR3 protein gets one entry in TCRdb, which reprocessed the 5' RACE reads and gives no DNA. This sample's table reports fewer than 400,000 distinct CDR3 sequences. Looked up from germline, CDR1 is ENHRY and CDR2 is SYGVKD. This CDR3 contains 15 residues. The sample was blood T cells: a sorted CD56 or NKG2C T cell subset, CD4+ or CD8+ T cells, or bulk PBMC T cells (not recorded which). The sequence was obtained from a man between 18 and 69 years old in good health. The chain employs TRBV10-3 and TRBJ1-4. CDR3 in amino acids: CAIRGDSTTNEKLFF.